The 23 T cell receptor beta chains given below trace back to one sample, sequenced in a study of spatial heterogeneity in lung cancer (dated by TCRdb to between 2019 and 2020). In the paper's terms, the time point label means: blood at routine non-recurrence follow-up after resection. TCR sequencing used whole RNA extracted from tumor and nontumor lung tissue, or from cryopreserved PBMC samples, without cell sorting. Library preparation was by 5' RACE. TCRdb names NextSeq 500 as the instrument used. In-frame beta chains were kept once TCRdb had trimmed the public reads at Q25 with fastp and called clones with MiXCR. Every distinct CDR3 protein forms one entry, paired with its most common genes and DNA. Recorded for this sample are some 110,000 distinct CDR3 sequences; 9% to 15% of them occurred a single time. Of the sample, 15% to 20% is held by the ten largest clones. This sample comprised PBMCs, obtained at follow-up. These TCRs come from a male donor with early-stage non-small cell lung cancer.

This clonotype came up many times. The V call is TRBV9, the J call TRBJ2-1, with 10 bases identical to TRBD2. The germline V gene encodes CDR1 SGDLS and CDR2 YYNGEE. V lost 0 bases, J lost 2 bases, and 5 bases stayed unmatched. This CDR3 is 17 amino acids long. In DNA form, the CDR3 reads TGTGCCAGCAGCGTAGAGGCTAGCGGGGGCCCCTACAATGAGCAGTTCTTC. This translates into CASSVEASGGPYNEQFF.

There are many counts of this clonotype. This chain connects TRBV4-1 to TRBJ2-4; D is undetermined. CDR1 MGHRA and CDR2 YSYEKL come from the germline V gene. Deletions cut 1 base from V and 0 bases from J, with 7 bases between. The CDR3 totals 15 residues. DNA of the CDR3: TGCGCCAGCAGCCAAGGAGTACTAGCCAAAAACATTCAGTACTTC. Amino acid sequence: CASSQGVLAKNIQYF.

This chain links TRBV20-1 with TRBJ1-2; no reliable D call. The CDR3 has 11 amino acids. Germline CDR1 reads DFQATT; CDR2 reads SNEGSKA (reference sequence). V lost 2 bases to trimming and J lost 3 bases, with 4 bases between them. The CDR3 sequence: CSARRDYGYTF. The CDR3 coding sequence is TGCAGTGCTAGAAGGGACTATGGCTACACCTTC.

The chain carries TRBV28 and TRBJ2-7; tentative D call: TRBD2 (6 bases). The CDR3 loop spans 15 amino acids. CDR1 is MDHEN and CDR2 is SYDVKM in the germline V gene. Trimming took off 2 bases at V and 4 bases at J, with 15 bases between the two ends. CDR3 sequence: CASSLGGTLPYEQYF. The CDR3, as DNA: TGTGCCAGCAGTTTAGGTGGGACTCTCCCGTACGAGCAGTACTTC.

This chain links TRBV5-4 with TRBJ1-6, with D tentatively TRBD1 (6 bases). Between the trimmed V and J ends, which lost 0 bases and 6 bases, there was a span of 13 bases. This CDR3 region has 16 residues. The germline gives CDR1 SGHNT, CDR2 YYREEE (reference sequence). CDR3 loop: CASSLVTGSVNSPLHF. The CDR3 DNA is TGTGCCAGCAGCTTGGTTACAGGGAGCGTTAATTCACCCCTCCACTTT.

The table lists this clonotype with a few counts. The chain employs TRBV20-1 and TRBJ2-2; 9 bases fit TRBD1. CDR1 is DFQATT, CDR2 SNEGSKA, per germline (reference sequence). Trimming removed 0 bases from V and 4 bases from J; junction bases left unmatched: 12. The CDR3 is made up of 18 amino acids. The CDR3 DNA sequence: TGCAGTGCTAGAGATTTGGGACAGGGACATTCGGTCACCGGGGAGCTGTTTTTT. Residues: CSARDLGQGHSVTGELFF.

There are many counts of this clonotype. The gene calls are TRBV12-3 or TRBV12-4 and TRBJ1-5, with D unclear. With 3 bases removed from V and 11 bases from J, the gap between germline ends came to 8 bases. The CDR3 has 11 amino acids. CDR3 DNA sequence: TGTGCCAGCAGTTTTCGAGGAGCCCAGCATTTT. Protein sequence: CASSFRGAQHF.

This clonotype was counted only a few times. The CDR3 DNA sequence: TGTGCCAGCAGTTCGGGGAACAATGAGCAGTTCTTC. Translated, it gives CASSSGNNEQFF. V and J are TRBV12-3 or TRBV12-4 and TRBJ2-1; possibly TRBD2 for D (5 bases). CDR3 size: 12 residues. V was clipped by 4 bases and J by 5 bases, with 6 bases between them.

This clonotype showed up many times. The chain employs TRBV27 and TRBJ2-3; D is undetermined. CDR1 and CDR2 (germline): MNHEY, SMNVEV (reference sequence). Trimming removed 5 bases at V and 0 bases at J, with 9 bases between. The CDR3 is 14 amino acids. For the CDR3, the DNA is TGTGCCAGCAGTCGACCCCGTAGCACAGATACGCAGTATTTT. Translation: CASSRPRSTDTQYF.

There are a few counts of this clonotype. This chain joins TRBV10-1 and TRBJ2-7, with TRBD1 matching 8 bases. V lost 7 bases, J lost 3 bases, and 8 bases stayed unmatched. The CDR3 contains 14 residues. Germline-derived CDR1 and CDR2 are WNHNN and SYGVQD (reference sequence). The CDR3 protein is CASTLDRGDYEQYF. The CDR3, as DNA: TGCGCCAGCACCTTAGACAGGGGAGACTACGAGCAGTACTTC.

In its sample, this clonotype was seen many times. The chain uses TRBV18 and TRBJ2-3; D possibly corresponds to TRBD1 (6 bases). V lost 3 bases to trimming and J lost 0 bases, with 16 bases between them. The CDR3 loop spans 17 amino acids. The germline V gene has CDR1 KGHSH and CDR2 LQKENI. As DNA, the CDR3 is TGTGCCAGCTCACCGGGACAAGGTAGAGCTAGCACAGATACGCAGTATTTT. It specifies CASSPGQGRASTDTQYF.

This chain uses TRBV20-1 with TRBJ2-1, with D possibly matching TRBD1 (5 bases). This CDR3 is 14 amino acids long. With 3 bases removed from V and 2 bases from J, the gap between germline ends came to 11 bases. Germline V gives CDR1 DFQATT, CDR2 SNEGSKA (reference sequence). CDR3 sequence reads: CSASGASTYNEQFF. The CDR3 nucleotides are TGCAGTGCTAGTGGGGCTAGTACCTACAATGAGCAGTTCTTC.

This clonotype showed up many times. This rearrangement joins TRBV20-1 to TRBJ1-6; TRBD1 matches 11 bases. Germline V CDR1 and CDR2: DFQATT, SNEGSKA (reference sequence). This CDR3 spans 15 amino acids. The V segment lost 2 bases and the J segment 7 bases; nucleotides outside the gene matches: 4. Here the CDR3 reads CSARSGQGANSPLHF. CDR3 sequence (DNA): TGCAGTGCTAGATCAGGACAGGGGGCAAATTCACCCCTCCACTTT.

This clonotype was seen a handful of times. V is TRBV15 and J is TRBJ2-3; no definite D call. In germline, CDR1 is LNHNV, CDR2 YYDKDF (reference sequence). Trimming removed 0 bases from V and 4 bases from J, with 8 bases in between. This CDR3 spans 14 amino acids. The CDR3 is CATSREQWADTQYF. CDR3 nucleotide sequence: TGTGCCACCAGCAGAGAACAGTGGGCAGATACGCAGTATTTT.

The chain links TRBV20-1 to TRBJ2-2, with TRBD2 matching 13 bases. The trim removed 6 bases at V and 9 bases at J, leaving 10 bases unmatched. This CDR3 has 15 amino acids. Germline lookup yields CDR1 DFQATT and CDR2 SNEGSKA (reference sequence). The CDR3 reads CSAVTSGGAARELFF. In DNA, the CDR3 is TGCAGTGCGGTAACTAGCGGGGGGGCCGCCCGGGAGCTGTTTTTT.

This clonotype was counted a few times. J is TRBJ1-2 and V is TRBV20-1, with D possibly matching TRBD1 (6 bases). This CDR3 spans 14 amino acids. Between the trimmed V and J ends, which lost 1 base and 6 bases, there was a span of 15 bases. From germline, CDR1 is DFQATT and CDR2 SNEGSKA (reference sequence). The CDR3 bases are TGCAGTGCTAGAGCATGGGGGGGCCCCAATGGCTACACCTTC. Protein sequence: CSARAWGGPNGYTF.

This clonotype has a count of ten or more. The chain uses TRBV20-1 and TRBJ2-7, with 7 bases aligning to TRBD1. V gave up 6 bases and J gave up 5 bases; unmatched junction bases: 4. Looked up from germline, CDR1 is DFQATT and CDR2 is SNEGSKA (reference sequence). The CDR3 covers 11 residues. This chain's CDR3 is CSAVQGNEQYF. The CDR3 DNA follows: TGCAGTGCGGTACAGGGGAACGAGCAGTACTTC.

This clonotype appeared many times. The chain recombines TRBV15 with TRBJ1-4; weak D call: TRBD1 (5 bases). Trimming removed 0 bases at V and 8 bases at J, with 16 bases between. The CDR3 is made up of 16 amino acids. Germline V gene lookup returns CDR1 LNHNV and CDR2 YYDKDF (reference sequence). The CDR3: CATSRDIGAAREKLFF. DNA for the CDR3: TGTGCCACCAGCAGAGATATAGGGGCCGCAAGGGAAAAACTGTTTTTT.

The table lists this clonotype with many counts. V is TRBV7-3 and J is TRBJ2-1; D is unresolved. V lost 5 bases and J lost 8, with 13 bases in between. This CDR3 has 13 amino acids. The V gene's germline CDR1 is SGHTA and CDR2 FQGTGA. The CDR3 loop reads CASSLVRADEQFF. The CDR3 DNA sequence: TGTGCCAGCAGCCTCGTTCGAGCCGATGAGCAGTTCTTC. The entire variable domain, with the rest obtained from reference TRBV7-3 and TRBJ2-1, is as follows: GAGVSQTPSNKVTEKGKYVELRCDPISGHTALYWYRQSLGQGPEFLIYFQGTGAADDSGLPNDRFFAVRPEGSVSTLKIQRTERGDSAVYLCASSLVRADEQFFGPGTRLTVL.

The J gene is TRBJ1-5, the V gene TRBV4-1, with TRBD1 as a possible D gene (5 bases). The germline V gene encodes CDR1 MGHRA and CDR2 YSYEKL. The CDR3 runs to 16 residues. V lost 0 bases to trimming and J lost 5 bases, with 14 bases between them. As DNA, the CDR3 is TGCGCCAGCAGCCAAGAGGCAGGGCGTTTTGATCAGCCCCAGCATTTT. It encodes CASSQEAGRFDQPQHF.

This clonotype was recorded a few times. The CDR3 protein is CSALGVGTEAFF. CDR3 bases: TGCAGCGCCCTAGGCGTGGGCACTGAAGCTTTCTTT. V usage is TRBV29-1 and J usage is TRBJ1-1; D remains unclear. CDR3 length equals 12 residues. V lost 7 bases and J 4 bases, leaving 13 bases between the germline ends. Germline loops: CDR1 SQVTM, CDR2 ANQGSEA.

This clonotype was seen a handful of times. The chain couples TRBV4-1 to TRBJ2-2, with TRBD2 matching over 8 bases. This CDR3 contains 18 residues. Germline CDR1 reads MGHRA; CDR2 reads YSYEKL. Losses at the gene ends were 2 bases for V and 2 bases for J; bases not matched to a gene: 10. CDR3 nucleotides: TGCGCCAGCAGCCAACCCATCAGGACTAGCTTAAACACCGGGGAGCTGTTTTTT. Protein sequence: CASSQPIRTSLNTGELFF.

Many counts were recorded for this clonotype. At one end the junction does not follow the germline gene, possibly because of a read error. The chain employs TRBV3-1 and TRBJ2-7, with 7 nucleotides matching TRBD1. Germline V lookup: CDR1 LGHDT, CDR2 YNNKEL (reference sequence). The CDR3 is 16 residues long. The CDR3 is CASSQDWNRGPILWDF. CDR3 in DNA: TGTGCCAGCAGCCAAGATTGGAACAGGGGCCCTATTCTGTGGGACTTC.